This T cell receptor (beta chain) was retrieved from a study of shared clonotypes between healthy human individuals. As for the study in general: Per-donor plates numbered three CD4 naive, three CD4 memory, two CD8 naive and one CD8 memory. Findings and limits, study-wide: The four-donor shared clonotypes exceeded non-shared clonotypes in generation probability, with non-shared ones scoring lower. Rarefaction indicated that sorted-subset sequencing remained incomplete although depth was large. Approximately 4.9% of naive CD4 clonotypes were shared across several donors.

Of note for this clone: Its specificity is unknown.

Clones were read by immunoSEQ multiplex PCR, and TCRdb kept only the in-frame ones, dropping some. This sample has about 1.4 million clones; more than 95% occur once, and the top ten carry approximately 1.2%. Sequenced input: naive CD4+ T cells sorted from blood. As for subset: CD45RA+ positively selected. The TCR sequence derives from a man aged 30-40 years in good health.

CDR3: CASRRDRGANTEAFF. Here the CDR3 DNA reads TGTGCCAGCAGGAGGGACAGGGGGGCGAACACTGAAGCTTTCTTT. This chain uses TRBV6-1 with TRBJ1-1; 11 nucleotides align to TRBD1. The CDR3 is 15 amino acids. CDR1 is MNHNS, CDR2 SASEGT, per germline. V dropped 6 bases and J dropped 1; count of bases not matched to a gene: 4.